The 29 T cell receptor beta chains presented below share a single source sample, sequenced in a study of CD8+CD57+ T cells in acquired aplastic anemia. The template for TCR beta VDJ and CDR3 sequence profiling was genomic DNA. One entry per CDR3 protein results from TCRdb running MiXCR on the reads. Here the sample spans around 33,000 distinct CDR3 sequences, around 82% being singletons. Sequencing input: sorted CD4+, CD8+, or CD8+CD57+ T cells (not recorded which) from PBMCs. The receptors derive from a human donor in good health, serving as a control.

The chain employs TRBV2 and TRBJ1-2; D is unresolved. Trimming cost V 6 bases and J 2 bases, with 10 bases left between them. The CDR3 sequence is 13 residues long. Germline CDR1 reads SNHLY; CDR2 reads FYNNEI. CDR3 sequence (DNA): TGTGCCAGCAGGGTGGACGGAAACTATGGCTACACCTTC. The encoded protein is CASRVDGNYGYTF.

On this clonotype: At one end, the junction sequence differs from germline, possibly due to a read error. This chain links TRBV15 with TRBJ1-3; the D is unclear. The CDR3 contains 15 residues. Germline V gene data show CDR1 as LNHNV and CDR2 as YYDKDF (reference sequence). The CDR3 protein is CATSGDNAGRNTIYF. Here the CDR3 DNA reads TGTGCCACCAGCGGAGATAACGCCGGGCGAAACACCATATATTTT.

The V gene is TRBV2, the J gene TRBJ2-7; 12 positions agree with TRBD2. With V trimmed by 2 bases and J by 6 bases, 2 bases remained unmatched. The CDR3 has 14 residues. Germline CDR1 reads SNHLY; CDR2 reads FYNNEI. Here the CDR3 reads CASSELAGGREQYF. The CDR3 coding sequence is TGTGCCAGCAGTGAACTAGCGGGGGGGCGCGAGCAGTACTTC.

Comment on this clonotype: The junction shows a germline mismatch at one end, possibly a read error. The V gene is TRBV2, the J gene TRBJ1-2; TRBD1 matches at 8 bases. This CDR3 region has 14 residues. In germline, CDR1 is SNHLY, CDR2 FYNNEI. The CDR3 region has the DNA TGCGCCAGAACCGGACAGGGCTCTAACTATGGCTACACCTTC. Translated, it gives CARTGQGSNYGYTF.

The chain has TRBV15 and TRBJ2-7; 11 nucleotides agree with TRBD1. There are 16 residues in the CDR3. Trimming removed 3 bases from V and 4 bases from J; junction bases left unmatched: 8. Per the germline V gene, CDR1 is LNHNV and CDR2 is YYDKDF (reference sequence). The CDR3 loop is CATSSPPGQGGYEQYF. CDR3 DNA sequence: TGTGCCACCAGCAGCCCCCCGGGACAGGGGGGTTACGAGCAGTACTTC.

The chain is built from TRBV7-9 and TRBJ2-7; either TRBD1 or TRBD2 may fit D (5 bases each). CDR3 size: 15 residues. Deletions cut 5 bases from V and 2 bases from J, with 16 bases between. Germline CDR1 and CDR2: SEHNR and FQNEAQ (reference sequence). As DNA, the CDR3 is TGTGCCAGCAGCGATCTCACTGAGGGGCCCTACGAGCAGTACTTC. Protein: CASSDLTEGPYEQYF.

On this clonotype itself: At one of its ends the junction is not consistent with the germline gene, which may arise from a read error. The chain's CDR3 is CAISDRGGRGLHF. The CDR3 DNA reads as TGTGCCATCAGTGACAGGGGGGGTCGGGGACTGCACTTC. This sequence joins TRBV10-3 and TRBJ2-7; D tentatively reads TRBD1 or TRBD2 (7 bases each). CDR3 length: 13 residues. Germline V lookup: CDR1 ENHRY, CDR2 SYGVKD.

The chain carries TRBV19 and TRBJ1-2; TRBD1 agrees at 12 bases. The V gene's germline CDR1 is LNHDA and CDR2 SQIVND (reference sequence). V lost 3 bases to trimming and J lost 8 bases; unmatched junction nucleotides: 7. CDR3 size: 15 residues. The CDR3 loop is CASSIQGQGATGYTF. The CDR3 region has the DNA TGTGCCAGTAGTATCCAGGGACAGGGGGCAACCGGCTACACCTTC.

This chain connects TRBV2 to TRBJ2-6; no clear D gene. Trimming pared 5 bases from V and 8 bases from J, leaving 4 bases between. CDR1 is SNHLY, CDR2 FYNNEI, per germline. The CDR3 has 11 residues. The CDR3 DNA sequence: TGTGCCAGCAGTTCCTCCAACGTCCTGACTTTC. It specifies CASSSSNVLTF.

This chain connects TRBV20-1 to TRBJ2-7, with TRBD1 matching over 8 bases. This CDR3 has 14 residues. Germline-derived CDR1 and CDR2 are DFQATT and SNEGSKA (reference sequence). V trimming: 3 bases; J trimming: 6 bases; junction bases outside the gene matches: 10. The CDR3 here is CSARLSRGPGEQYF. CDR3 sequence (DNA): TGCAGTGCTAGGTTGTCCAGGGGGCCAGGCGAGCAGTACTTC.

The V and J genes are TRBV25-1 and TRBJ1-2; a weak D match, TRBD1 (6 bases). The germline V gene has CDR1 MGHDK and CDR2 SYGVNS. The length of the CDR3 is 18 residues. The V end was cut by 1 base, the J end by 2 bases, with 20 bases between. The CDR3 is CASSESHTLQGWNYGYTF. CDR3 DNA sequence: TGTGCCAGCAGTGAATCCCATACTCTTCAGGGGTGGAACTATGGCTACACCTTC.

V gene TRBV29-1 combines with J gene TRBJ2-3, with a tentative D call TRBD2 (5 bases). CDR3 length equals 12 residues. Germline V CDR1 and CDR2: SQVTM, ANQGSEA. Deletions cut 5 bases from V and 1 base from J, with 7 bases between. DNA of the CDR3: TGCAGCGTTCTGGAGGGCACAGATACGCAGTATTTT. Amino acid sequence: CSVLEGTDTQYF.

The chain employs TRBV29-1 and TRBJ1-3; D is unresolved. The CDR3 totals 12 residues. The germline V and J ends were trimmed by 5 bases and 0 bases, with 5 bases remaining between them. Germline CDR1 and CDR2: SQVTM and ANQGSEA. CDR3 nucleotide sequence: TGCAGCGTTCAAGGCTCTGGAAACACCATATATTTT. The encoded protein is CSVQGSGNTIYF.

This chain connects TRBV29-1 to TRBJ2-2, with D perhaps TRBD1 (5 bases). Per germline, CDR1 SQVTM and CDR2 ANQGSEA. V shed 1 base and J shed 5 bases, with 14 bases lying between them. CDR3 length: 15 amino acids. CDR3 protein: CSVEVTPGKTGELFF. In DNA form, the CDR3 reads TGCAGCGTTGAAGTCACGCCAGGGAAAACCGGGGAGCTGTTTTTT.

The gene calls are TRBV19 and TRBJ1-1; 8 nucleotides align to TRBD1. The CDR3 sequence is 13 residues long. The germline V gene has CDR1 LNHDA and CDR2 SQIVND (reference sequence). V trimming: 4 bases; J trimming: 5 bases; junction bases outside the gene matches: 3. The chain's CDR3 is CASSKDRDTEAFF. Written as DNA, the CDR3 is TGTGCCAGTAGTAAGGACAGGGATACTGAAGCTTTCTTT.

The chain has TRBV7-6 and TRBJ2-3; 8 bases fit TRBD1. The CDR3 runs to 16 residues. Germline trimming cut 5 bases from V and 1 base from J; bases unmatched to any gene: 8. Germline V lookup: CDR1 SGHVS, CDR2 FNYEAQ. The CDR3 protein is CASSPSTGVGTDTQYF. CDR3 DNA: TGTGCCAGCAGCCCATCGACAGGGGTCGGCACAGATACGCAGTATTTT.

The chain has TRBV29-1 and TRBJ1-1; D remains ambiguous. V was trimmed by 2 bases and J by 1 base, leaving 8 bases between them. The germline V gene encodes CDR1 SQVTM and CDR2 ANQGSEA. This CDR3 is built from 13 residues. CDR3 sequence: CSVEKRGNTEAFF. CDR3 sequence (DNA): TGCAGCGTTGAAAAGAGAGGGAACACTGAAGCTTTCTTT.

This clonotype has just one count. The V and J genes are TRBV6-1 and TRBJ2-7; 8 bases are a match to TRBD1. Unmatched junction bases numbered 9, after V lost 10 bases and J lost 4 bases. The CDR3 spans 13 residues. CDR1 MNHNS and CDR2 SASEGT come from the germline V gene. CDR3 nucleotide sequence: TGTGCCACTCCCGGGACAGGTACTTACGAGCAGTACTTC. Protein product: CATPGTGTYEQYF.

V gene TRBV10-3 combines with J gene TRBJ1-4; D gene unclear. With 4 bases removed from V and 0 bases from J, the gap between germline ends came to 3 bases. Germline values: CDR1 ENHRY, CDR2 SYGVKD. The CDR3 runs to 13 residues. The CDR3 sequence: CAISATTNEKLFF. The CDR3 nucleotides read TGTGCCATCAGTGCTACAACTAATGAAAAACTGTTTTTT.

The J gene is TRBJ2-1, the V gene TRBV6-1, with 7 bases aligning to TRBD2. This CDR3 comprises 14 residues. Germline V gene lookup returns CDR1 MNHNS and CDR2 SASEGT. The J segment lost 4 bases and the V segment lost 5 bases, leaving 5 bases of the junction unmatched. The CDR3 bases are TGTGCCAGCAGTCGGGCTAGCGGTTACAATGAGCAGTTCTTC. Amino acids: CASSRASGYNEQFF.

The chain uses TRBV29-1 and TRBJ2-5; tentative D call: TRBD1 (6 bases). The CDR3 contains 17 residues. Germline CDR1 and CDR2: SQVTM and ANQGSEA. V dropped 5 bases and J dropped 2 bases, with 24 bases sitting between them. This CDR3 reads CSVTTGSSPRVQETQYF. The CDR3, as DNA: TGCAGCGTTACGACAGGAAGTTCCCCGAGAGTACAAGAGACCCAGTACTTC.

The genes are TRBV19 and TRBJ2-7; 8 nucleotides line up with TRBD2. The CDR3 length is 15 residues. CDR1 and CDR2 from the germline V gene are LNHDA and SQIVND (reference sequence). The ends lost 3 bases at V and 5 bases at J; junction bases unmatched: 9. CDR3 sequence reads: CASSMPGGGSNEQYF. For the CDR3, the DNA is TGTGCCAGTAGTATGCCCGGCGGGGGGAGCAACGAGCAGTACTTC.

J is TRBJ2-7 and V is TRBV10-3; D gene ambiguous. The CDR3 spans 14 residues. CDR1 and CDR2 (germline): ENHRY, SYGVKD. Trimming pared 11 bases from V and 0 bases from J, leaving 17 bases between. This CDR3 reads CASSDSTLSYEQYF. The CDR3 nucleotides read TGTGCCTCCTCCGACTCAACGCTCTCCTACGAGCAGTACTTC.

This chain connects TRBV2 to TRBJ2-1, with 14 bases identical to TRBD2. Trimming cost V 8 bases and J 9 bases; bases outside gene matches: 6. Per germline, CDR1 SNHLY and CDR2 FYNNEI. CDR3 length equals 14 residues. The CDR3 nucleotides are TGTGCCAGCTCCGGGACTAGCGGGAGCTGTGAGCAGTTCTTC. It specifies CASSGTSGSCEQFF.

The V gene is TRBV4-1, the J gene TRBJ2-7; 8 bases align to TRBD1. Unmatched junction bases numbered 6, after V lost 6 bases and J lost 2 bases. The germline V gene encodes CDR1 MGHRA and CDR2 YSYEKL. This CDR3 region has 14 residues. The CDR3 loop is CASRSGTGAYEQYF. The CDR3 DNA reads TGCGCCAGCAGGTCCGGGACAGGTGCCTACGAGCAGTACTTC.

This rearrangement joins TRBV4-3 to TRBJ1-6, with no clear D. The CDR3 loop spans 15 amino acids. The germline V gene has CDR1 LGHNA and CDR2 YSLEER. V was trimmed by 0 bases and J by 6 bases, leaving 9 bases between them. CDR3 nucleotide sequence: TGCGCCAGCAGCCAAGAGGTGGGAACTAATTCACCCCTCCACTTT. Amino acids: CASSQEVGTNSPLHF.

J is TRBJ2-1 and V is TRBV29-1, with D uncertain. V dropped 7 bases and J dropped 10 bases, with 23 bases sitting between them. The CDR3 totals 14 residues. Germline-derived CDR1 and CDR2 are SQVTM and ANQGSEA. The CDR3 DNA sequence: TGCAGCGCCTCCCTGAGCTCCTACGCGACGGAGCAGTTCTTC. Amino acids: CSASLSSYATEQFF.

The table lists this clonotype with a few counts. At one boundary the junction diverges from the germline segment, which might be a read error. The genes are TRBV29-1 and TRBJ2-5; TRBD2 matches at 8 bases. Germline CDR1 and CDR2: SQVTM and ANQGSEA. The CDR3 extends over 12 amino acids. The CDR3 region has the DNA TGCAGCGTTGTGGCTAGCGGGCCGGTAAGACACTTC. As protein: CSVVASGPVRHF.

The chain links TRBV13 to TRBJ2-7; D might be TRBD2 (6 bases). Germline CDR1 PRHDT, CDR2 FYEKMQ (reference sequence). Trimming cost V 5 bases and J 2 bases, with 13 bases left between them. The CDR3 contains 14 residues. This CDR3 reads CASSARDSAYEQYF. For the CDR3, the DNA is TGTGCCAGCAGCGCCCGGGACTCCGCCTACGAGCAGTACTTC.